This TCR beta chain was captured in a study of blood T cell repertoires in COVID-19. Overall study context: T cells, B-cell-depleted T cells, or PBMCs provided the cDNA or gDNA that served as material.

This clone was counted only a few times. The participants were between roughly 18 and 89 years old and came from 20 to 30 US areas. Authors' data handling: Estimates of nucleated cell counts were drawn from the amplification of reference gene primers. The table came from immunoSEQ multiplex PCR; TCRdb's copy has only in-frame clones and leaves some out. V and J calls and clone size come straight from that table; D and trimming were deduced from the DNA. The sample records some 150,000 clones, 70% to 90% being singletons. V dropped 4 bases and J dropped 3; count of bases not matched to a gene: 12. The CDR3 totals 17 residues. CDR1 is MGHDK and CDR2 is SYGVNS in the germline V gene.

J is TRBJ2-7 and V is TRBV25-1, with 10 bases aligning to TRBD1. Sample: PBMCs or T cells enriched from blood (not recorded which). The sequence was collected from a woman younger than 45 with acute COVID-19. The CDR3 sequence is CASSGSGTGAGRYEQYF. For the CDR3, the DNA is TGTGCCAGCAGTGGATCCGGGACAGGGGCCGGCCGCTACGAGCAGTACTTC.